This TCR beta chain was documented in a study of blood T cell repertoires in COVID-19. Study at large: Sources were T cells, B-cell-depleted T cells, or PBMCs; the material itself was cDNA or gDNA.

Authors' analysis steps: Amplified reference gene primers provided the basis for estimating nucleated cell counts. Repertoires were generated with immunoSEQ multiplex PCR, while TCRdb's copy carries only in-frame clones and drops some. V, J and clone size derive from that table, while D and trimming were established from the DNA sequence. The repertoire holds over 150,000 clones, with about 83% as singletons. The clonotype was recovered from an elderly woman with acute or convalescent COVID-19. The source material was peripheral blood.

For the CDR3, the DNA is TGTGCCAGCAGTTTATCGCCGGGGTGGTACGAGCAGTACTTC. Translating gives CASSLSPGWYEQYF. V and J are TRBV27 and TRBJ2-7; perhaps TRBD2 as D (5 bases). The CDR3 contains 14 residues. The V gene's germline CDR1 is MNHEY and CDR2 SMNVEV (reference sequence). V was shortened by 0 bases and J by 4 bases, with 10 bases between the two germline ends.